This T cell receptor (beta chain) was recorded in a study of Tregs in tolerant kidney transplant recipients. Study background: Mixed chimerism was transient after nonmyeloablative marrow transplants from related graft donors.

A remark on this clone: Antigen specificity is unknown. Read sequence stops 3 residues before the CDR3 end, and the germline J gene provides the missing end.

Assay used: immunoSEQ multiplex PCR; TCRdb lists only in-frame clones, some missing. This specimen shows more than 30,000 clones; the ten leading clones hold 13% to 15%. CD4+CD25+CD127- Tregs, CD4+CD25- non-Tregs, CD4 and CD8 cells were sorted. Study-level findings and limits: Activated donor B cell expansion appeared to reveal the most relevant donor-specific TCRbeta repertoire. Nucleotide sequences could not be compared across some patients' samples due to primer changes.

The length of the CDR3 is 15 residues. The junction had 7 bases not matched to a gene; V was cut back by 6 bases and J by 5 bases. Per the germline V gene, CDR1 is SGHTA and CDR2 is FQGNSA. This TCR came from a human donor who received a combined kidney and bone marrow transplant. The material sequenced was CD8+ T cells from blood, taken before the transplant. V and J are TRBV7-2 and TRBJ1-6; 7 positions match TRBD1. The CDR3 DNA, read in part, is TGTGCCAGCAGGCAGCCAGACAGGGATAATTCACCC. It yields the protein CASRQPDRDNSP. The whole CDR3 reads CASRQPDRDNSPLHF. Together with reference TRBV7-2 and TRBJ1-6, the CDR3 gives the full variable domain: GAGVSQSPSNKVTEKGKDVELRCDPISGHTALYWYRQSLGQGLEFLIYFQGNSAPDKSGLPSDRFSAERTGGSVSTLTIQRTQQEDSAVYLCASRQPDRDNSPLHFGNGTRLTVT.